This TCR beta chain was captured in a study of spatial heterogeneity in lung cancer. V trimming: 6 bases; J trimming: 1 base; junction bases outside the gene matches: 11. Germline CDR1 SGHTA, CDR2 FQGNSA. CDR3 size: 18 residues. This clonotype was found many times. Using its own MiXCR run on the 5' RACE reads, TCRdb lists one record per CDR3 protein. This sample has some 52,000 distinct CDR3 sequences, with less than 9% found just once. Time point indicated: sample taken at primary tumor resection. Tumor, nontumor lung or frozen PBMC supplied whole RNA that was sequenced unsorted. The receptor was derived from a female donor with early-stage non-small cell lung cancer. Sequenced here: PBMCs, sampled at surgery. The rearrangement uses TRBV7-2 and TRBJ2-1; 11 positions agree with TRBD2. CDR3 amino acids: CASSQSSGGRASYNEQFF. The CDR3 nucleotides read TGTGCCAGCAGTCAGTCTAGCGGGGGGAGGGCGTCCTACAATGAGCAGTTCTTC.